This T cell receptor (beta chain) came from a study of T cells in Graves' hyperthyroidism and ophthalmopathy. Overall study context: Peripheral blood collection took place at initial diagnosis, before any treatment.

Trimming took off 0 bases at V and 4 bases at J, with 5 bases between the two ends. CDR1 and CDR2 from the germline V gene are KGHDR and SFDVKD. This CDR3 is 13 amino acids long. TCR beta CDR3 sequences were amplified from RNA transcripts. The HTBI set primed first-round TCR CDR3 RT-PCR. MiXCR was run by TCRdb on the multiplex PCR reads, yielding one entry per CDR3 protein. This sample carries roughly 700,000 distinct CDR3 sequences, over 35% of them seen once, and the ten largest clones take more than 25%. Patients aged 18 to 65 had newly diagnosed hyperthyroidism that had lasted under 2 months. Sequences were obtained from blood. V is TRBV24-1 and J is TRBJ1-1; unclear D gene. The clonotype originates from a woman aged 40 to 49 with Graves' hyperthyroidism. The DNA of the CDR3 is TGTGCCACCAGTGATTTGGATGGCACTGAAGCTTTCTTT. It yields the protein CATSDLDGTEAFF.